The 25 T cell receptor beta chains below were found in one sample sequenced in a study of T-cell memory formation after mild COVID-19. One entry per CDR3 protein, called by TCRdb with MiXCR from the 5' RACE reads. Altogether some 64,000 distinct CDR3 sequences are present, about 10% being singletons, with the ten largest covering 1% to 1.4%. Material for sequencing was PBMCs or a T cell subset sorted from them (not recorded which). The receptors were gathered from a man younger than 35 who had mild COVID-19 (a few samples of this study predate the infection). Cell type and time point are not known.

The chain uses TRBV18 and TRBJ2-2; 10 bases line up with TRBD2. Germline CDR1 and CDR2: KGHSH and LQKENI. Trimming removed 0 bases from V and 6 bases from J; junction bases left unmatched: 4. There are 16 residues in the CDR3. The CDR3 reads CASSPPASGGSGELFF. In DNA, the CDR3 is TGTGCCAGCTCACCACCGGCTAGCGGGGGCTCCGGGGAGCTGTTTTTT.

This clonotype was seen many times. The chain has TRBV18 and TRBJ2-3; tentatively, D is TRBD2 (5 bases). With 4 bases removed from V and 0 bases from J, the gap between germline ends came to 8 bases. Germline CDR1 reads KGHSH; CDR2 reads LQKENI. The CDR3 is made up of 14 amino acids. The CDR3 here is CASSLTGSTDTQYF. CDR3 DNA: TGTGCCAGCTCACTGACGGGGAGCACAGATACGCAGTATTTT. The variable domain in full, with the rest retrieved from reference TRBV18 and TRBJ2-3, is NAGVMQNPRHLVRRRGQEARLRCSPMKGHSHVYWYRQLPEEGLKFMVYLQKENIIDESGMPKERFSAEFPKEGPSILRIQQVVRGDSAAYFCASSLTGSTDTQYFGPGTRLTVL.

This clonotype was seen more than once but under ten times. The chain joins TRBV6-2 or TRBV6-3 to TRBJ2-3; 7 nucleotides match TRBD2. The germline V gene encodes CDR1 MNHEY and CDR2 SVGEGT. Losses at the gene ends were 7 bases for V and 5 bases for J; bases not matched to a gene: 12. There are 15 residues in the CDR3. Written as DNA, the CDR3 is TGTGCCAGCAAGGGGAGGGGCAACTTGCTAGATACGCAGTATTTT. As protein: CASKGRGNLLDTQYF.

This chain uses TRBV28 with TRBJ2-7; perhaps TRBD2 as D (5 bases). Germline CDR1 reads MDHEN; CDR2 reads SYDVKM. CDR3 length equals 14 residues. V shed 4 bases and J shed 3 bases, with 13 bases lying between them. In DNA form, the CDR3 reads TGTGCCAGCAGTTCCACGGACTCATTCTACGAGCAGTACGTC. It specifies CASSSTDSFYEQYV.

This chain joins TRBV7-2 and TRBJ2-7, with 10 bases identical to TRBD2. Per the germline V gene, CDR1 is SGHTA and CDR2 is FQGNSA. The CDR3 contains 13 residues. V lost 5 bases, J lost 5 bases, and 3 bases stayed unmatched. In DNA form, the CDR3 reads TGTGCCAGCAGCCTAACTAGCGGGGACGAGCAGTACTTC. It is translated as CASSLTSGDEQYF.

This clonotype came up a few times. This chain joins TRBV11-2 and TRBJ2-5; 9 bases are shared with TRBD1. Germline V gene data show CDR1 as SGHAT and CDR2 as FQNNGV. The CDR3 runs to 14 residues. The trim removed 5 bases at V and 5 bases at J, leaving 6 bases unmatched. The CDR3 loop is CASSPGQGLETQYF. CDR3 nucleotide sequence: TGTGCCAGCAGCCCGGGACAGGGCTTGGAGACCCAGTACTTC. Full variable domain (remainder filled in from reference TRBV11-2 and TRBJ2-5): EAGVAQSPRYKIIEKRQSVAFWCNPISGHATLYWYQQILGQGPKLLIQFQNNGVVDDSQLPKDRFSAERLKGVDSTLKIQPAKLEDSAVYLCASSPGQGLETQYFGPGTRLLVL.

The chain carries TRBV7-8 and TRBJ1-1; D is uncertain. Trimming took 7 bases from V and 1 from J, leaving 10 bases between them. The CDR3 has 13 amino acids. Per the germline V gene, CDR1 is SGHVS and CDR2 is FQNEAQ. The CDR3 bases are TGTGCCAGCACCCTACACCAGAACACTGAAGCTTTCTTT. It is translated as CASTLHQNTEAFF.

This chain uses TRBV9 with TRBJ2-1; 10 bases agree with TRBD2. In germline, CDR1 is SGDLS, CDR2 YYNGEE. Trimming at V came to 1 base and at J to 4 bases, leaving 5 bases not matched to a gene. CDR3 length: 16 amino acids. CDR3 protein: CASSVLPSGGYNEQFF. CDR3 DNA: TGTGCCAGCAGCGTATTACCTAGCGGGGGATACAATGAGCAGTTCTTC.

This clonotype has a handful of counts. The V call is TRBV30, the J call TRBJ1-3; the D gene is possibly TRBD1 (5 bases). Germline values: CDR1 GTSNPN, CDR2 SVGIG (reference sequence). V was clipped by 2 bases and J by 10 bases, with 15 bases between them. CDR3 length: 13 amino acids. For the CDR3, the DNA is TGTGCCTGGAGTTTTGGGACGGCGGTGACCATATATTTT. Translated: CAWSFGTAVTIYF.

The V call is TRBV7-6, the J call TRBJ1-1; D ambiguous. Germline CDR1 reads SGHVS; CDR2 reads FNYEAQ. The CDR3 consists of 13 residues. Trimming pared 2 bases from V and 4 bases from J, leaving 8 bases between. The CDR3 protein is CASSLQQSTEAFF. For the CDR3, the DNA is TGTGCCAGCAGCTTACAACAGAGCACTGAAGCTTTCTTT.

In its sample, this clonotype was seen a few times. This sequence joins TRBV7-9 and TRBJ2-5, with TRBD1 as a possible D gene (6 bases). CDR1 is SEHNR and CDR2 is FQNEAQ in the germline V gene (reference sequence). The CDR3 has 14 residues. V lost 3 bases and J lost 2, with 10 bases in between. This CDR3 is CASSLQTGQETQYF. CDR3 bases: TGTGCCAGCAGCTTGCAGACAGGTCAAGAGACCCAGTACTTC. Looking up the rest from reference TRBV7-9 and TRBJ2-5 gives the full variable domain: DTGVSQNPRHKITKRGQNVTFRCDPISEHNRLYWYRQTLGQGPEFLTYFQNEAQLEKSRLLSDRFSAERPKGSFSTLEIQRTEQGDSAMYLCASSLQTGQETQYFGPGTRLLVL.

By share, this clonotype counts as medium-sized (0.01 to 0.1%). This chain links TRBV6-5 with TRBJ2-3, with 7 bases fitting TRBD2. V shed 6 bases, J shed 4 bases, and the junction held 7 bases outside the gene matches. From germline, CDR1 is MNHEY and CDR2 SVGAGI. The CDR3 is made up of 14 amino acids. The CDR3 coding sequence is TGTGCCAGCAGGTCTTTCGGGGGGTCAGATACGCAGTATTTT. Protein sequence: CASRSFGGSDTQYF.

This clonotype was detected only a few times. The genes are TRBV27 and TRBJ1-1, with D hard to call. The V end lost 2 bases, the J end lost 1 base, and 8 bases lay between the germline ends. The CDR3 spans 14 residues. Looked up from germline, CDR1 is MNHEY and CDR2 is SMNVEV (reference sequence). As DNA, the CDR3 is TGTGCCAGCAGTTTACTTGGAGCGAACACTGAAGCTTTCTTT. Residues: CASSLLGANTEAFF.

This clonotype has only a few counts. This chain joins TRBV2 and TRBJ2-1; 15 positions agree with TRBD2. The ends lost 5 bases at V and 9 bases at J; junction bases unmatched: 17. Germline V gene sequence: CDR1 SNHLY, CDR2 FYNNEI. CDR3 length equals 19 residues. The CDR3 nucleotides read TGTGCCAGCAGTAAAGATACAGTGTGGACTAGCGGGGGGGTGGCTGAGCAGTTCTTC. Translation: CASSKDTVWTSGGVAEQFF.

This clonotype has more than one count but fewer than ten. V usage is TRBV6-5 and J usage is TRBJ1-5; TRBD1 agrees at 7 bases. J was trimmed by 2 bases and V by 5 bases; bases with no gene match: 3. CDR1 MNHEY and CDR2 SVGAGI come from the germline V gene. There are 14 residues in the CDR3. CDR3 in amino acids: CASSRGQGNQPQHF. Written as DNA, the CDR3 is TGTGCCAGCAGTAGAGGACAGGGCAATCAGCCCCAGCATTTT.

This clonotype showed up many times. The V call is TRBV7-2, the J call TRBJ2-7, with 9 bases lining up with TRBD1. The germline V gene has CDR1 SGHTA and CDR2 FQGNSA. Trimming cost V 5 bases and J 4 bases; bases outside gene matches: 9. The CDR3 totals 15 residues. CDR3: CASSADPGQGYEQYF. The CDR3, as DNA: TGTGCCAGCAGCGCGGACCCGGGACAGGGATACGAGCAGTACTTC. The full variable domain, its missing parts supplied by reference TRBV7-2 and TRBJ2-7, is GAGVSQSPSNKVTEKGKDVELRCDPISGHTALYWYRQSLGQGLEFLIYFQGNSAPDKSGLPSDRFSAERTGGSVSTLTIQRTQQEDSAVYLCASSADPGQGYEQYFGPGTRLTVT.

The J gene is TRBJ2-3, the V gene TRBV7-3; D is possibly TRBD1 or TRBD2 (5 bases each). Trimming shortened V by 5 bases and J by 3 bases, and 9 bases separated the two germline ends. Germline V gene sequence: CDR1 SGHTA, CDR2 FQGTGA. The CDR3 contains 13 residues. CDR3 in amino acids: CASSRGETDTQYF. CDR3 nucleotides: TGTGCCAGCAGCCGAGGGGAGACAGATACGCAGTATTTT. The whole variable domain, remainder taken from reference TRBV7-3 and TRBJ2-3, is GAGVSQTPSNKVTEKGKYVELRCDPISGHTALYWYRQSLGQGPEFLIYFQGTGAADDSGLPNDRFFAVRPEGSVSTLKIQRTERGDSAVYLCASSRGETDTQYFGPGTRLTVL.

The CDR3 reads CASSQKRGVRETQYF. The CDR3 DNA sequence: TGTGCCAGCAGCCAAAAGCGGGGGGTCCGAGAGACCCAGTACTTC. This chain links TRBV3-1 with TRBJ2-5; 9 nucleotides line up with TRBD2. V lost 2 bases and J lost 4; bases outside the gene matches: 5. The germline CDR1 and CDR2 sequences are LGHDT and YNNKEL (reference sequence). The CDR3 covers 15 residues.

V is TRBV5-1 and J is TRBJ1-2; a weak D match, TRBD1 (5 bases). The CDR3 covers 15 residues. Germline V lookup: CDR1 SGHRS, CDR2 YFSETQ. With 2 bases removed from V and 4 bases from J, the gap between germline ends came to 15 bases. CDR3 DNA: TGCGCCAGCAGCTTCTCGGGGGAAAGCATCTATGGCTACACCTTC. Its translation is CASSFSGESIYGYTF.

This clonotype showed up many times. The J gene is TRBJ2-3, the V gene TRBV5-6; weak D call: TRBD1 (6 bases). Trimming shortened V by 0 bases and J by 6 bases, and 14 bases separated the two germline ends. The CDR3 has 15 amino acids. Germline assignment: CDR1 SGHDT and CDR2 YYEEEE. CDR3 residues: CASSLVGAHGDTQYF. The CDR3, as DNA: TGTGCCAGCAGCTTGGTGGGGGCGCACGGGGATACGCAGTATTTT. The whole variable domain, filled in from reference TRBV5-6 and TRBJ2-3, reads DAGVTQSPTHLIKTRGQQVTLRCSPKSGHDTVSWYQQALGQGPQFIFQYYEEEERQRGNFPDRFSGHQFPNYSSELNVNALLLGDSALYLCASSLVGAHGDTQYFGPGTRLTVL.

The J gene is TRBJ2-2, the V gene TRBV5-1; 10 positions agree with TRBD1. From germline, CDR1 is SGHRS and CDR2 YFSETQ. This CDR3 spans 16 amino acids. V was clipped by 4 bases and J by 5 bases; unmatched bases: 8. CDR3 amino acids: CASSAAGTGETGELFF. Written as DNA, the CDR3 is TGCGCCAGCAGCGCCGCCGGGACAGGGGAGACCGGGGAGCTGTTTTTT.

This clonotype was observed at least ten times. The chain recombines TRBV5-1 with TRBJ2-3, with unresolved D. This CDR3 comprises 15 residues. V was trimmed by 0 bases and J by 4 bases, leaving 12 bases between them. Germline V gives CDR1 SGHRS, CDR2 YFSETQ. The CDR3, as DNA: TGCGCCAGCAGCTTGGACCCCGCGGCCGCAGATACGCAGTATTTT. As protein: CASSLDPAAADTQYF.

The chain has TRBV14 and TRBJ2-1; 11 bases are a match to TRBD2. Germline loops: CDR1 SGHDN, CDR2 FVKESK. The CDR3 extends over 15 amino acids. V trimming: 2 bases; J trimming: 8 bases; junction bases outside the gene matches: 5. The CDR3 is CASSQIAGGSDEQFF. The CDR3 DNA reads as TGTGCCAGCAGCCAAATAGCGGGGGGGAGCGATGAGCAGTTCTTC.

This chain connects TRBV4-1 to TRBJ2-2; TRBD1 or TRBD2 may be the D gene (7 bases each). CDR1 MGHRA and CDR2 YSYEKL come from the germline V gene. The ends were cut back, 4 bases at V and 7 bases at J, with 16 bases in the middle. The CDR3 sequence is 15 residues long. The CDR3 DNA is TGCGCCAGCAGCCCTAGCGGAGGGGGCAACGGGGAGCTGTTTTTT. Amino acid sequence: CASSPSGGGNGELFF.

There are a few counts of this clonotype. The chain couples TRBV6-2 or TRBV6-3 to TRBJ1-5; D not certain. This CDR3 is built from 16 residues. CDR1 and CDR2 (germline): MNHEY, SVGEGT. Trimming removed 5 bases from V and 2 bases from J, with 16 bases in between. CDR3 region: CASSPFKGGGNQPQHF. The CDR3 DNA sequence: TGTGCCAGCAGTCCCTTTAAGGGTGGAGGCAATCAGCCCCAGCATTTT.